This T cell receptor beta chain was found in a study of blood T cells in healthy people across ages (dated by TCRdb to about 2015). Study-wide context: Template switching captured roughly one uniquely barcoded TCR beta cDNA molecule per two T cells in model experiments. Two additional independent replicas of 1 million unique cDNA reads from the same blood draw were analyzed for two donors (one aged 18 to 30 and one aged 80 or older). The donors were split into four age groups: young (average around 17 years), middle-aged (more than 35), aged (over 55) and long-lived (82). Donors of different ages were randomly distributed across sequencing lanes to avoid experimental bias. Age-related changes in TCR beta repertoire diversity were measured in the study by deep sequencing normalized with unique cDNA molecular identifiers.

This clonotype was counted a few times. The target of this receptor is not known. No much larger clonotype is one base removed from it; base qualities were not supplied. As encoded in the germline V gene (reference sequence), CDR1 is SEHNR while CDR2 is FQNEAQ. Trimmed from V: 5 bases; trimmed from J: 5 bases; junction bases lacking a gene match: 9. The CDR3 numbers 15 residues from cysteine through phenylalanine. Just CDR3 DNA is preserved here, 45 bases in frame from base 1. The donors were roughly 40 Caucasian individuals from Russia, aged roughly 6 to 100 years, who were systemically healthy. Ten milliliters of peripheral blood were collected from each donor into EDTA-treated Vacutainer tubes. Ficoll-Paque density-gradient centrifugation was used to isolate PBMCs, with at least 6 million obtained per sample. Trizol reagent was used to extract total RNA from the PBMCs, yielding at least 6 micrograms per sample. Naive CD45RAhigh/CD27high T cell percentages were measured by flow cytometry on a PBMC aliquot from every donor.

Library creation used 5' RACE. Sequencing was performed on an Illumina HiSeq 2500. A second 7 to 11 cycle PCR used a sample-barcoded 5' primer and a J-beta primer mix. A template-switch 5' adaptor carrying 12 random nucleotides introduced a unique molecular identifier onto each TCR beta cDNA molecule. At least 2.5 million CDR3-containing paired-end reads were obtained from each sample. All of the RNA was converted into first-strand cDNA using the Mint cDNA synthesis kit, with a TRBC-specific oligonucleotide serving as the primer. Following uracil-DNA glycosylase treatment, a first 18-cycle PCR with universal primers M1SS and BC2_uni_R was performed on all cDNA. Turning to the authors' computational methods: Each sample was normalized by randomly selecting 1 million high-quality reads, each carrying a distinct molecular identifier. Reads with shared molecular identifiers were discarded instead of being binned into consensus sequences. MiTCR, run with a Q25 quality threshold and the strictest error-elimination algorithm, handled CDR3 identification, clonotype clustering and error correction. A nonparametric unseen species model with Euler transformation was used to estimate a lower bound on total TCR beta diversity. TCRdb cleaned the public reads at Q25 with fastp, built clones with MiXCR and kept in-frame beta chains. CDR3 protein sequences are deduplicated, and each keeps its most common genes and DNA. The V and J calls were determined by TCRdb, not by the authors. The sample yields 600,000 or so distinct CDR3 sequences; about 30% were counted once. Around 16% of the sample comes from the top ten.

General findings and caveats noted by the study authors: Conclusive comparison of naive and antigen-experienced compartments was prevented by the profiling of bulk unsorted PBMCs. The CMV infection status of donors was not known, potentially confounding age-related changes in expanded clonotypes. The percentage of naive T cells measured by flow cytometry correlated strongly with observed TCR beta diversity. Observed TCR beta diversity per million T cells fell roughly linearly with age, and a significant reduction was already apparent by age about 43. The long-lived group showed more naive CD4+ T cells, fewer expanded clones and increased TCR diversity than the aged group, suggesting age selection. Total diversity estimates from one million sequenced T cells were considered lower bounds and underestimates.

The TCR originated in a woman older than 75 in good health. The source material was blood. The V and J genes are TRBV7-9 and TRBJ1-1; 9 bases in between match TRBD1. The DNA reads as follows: TGTGCCAGCAGCGCCGGGGACAGGGTCAGAACTGAAGCTTTCTTT. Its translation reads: CASSAGDRVRTEAFF. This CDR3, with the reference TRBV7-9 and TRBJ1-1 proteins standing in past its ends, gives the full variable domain DTGVSQNPRHKITKRGQNVTFRCDPISEHNRLYWYRQTLGQGPEFLTYFQNEAQLEKSRLLSDRFSAERPKGSFSTLEIQRTEQGDSAMYLCASSAGDRVRTEAFFGQGTRLTVV.